Following are 18 T cell receptor beta chains from one sample sequenced in a study of early T cells in non-severe SARS-CoV-2 infection. TCRdb reprocessed the 5' RACE reads via MiXCR and lists one record per CDR3 protein. The sample has 55,000 to 80,000 distinct CDR3 sequences; 11% are singletons. Material for sequencing was whole blood. These receptor sequences come from an adult who was a healthcare worker with PCR-confirmed SARS-CoV-2 infection or an uninfected control (not recorded which).

This chain uses TRBV4-2 with TRBJ1-4; D gene uncertain. The CDR3 covers 16 residues. Germline V lookup: CDR1 LGHNA, CDR2 YNFKEQ. Trimming stripped 0 bases from V and 3 bases from J, with 11 bases between. The CDR3 protein is CASSQDPAGSNEKLFF. The CDR3 DNA follows: TGTGCCAGCAGCCAAGATCCAGCCGGATCTAATGAAAAACTGTTTTTT.

This clonotype was observed at least ten times. The chain uses TRBV12-3 or TRBV12-4 and TRBJ1-5, with TRBD1 as a possible D gene (6 bases). Trimming took 3 bases from V and 3 from J, leaving 12 bases between them. The CDR3 contains 15 residues. DNA of the CDR3: TGTGCCAGCAGTTTCGGCAGGGGAGTCAATCAGCCCCAGCATTTT. The encoded protein is CASSFGRGVNQPQHF.

The J gene is TRBJ1-4, the V gene TRBV12-3 or TRBV12-4; 9 nucleotides line up with TRBD1. V lost 6 bases to trimming and J lost 8 bases; unmatched junction nucleotides: 7. CDR3 length: 14 residues. CDR3 DNA sequence: TGTGCCAGCAGAACCGGGACAGGGTCCGAAAAACTGTTTTTT. It is translated as CASRTGTGSEKLFF.

This sequence joins TRBV30 and TRBJ2-7; D uncertain. V shed 2 bases and J shed 0 bases, with 8 bases lying between them. The length of the CDR3 is 13 residues. Looked up from germline, CDR1 is GTSNPN and CDR2 is SVGIG (reference sequence). The CDR3: CAWSYGYSYEQYF. CDR3 in DNA: TGTGCCTGGAGTTACGGATACTCCTACGAGCAGTACTTC. Filled out from reference TRBV30 and TRBJ2-7, the complete variable domain reads SQTIHQWPATLVQPVGSPLSLECTVEGTSNPNLYWYRQAAGRGLQLLFYSVGIGQISSEVPQNLSASRPQDRQFILSSKKLLLSDSGFYLCAWSYGYSYEQYFGPGTRLTVT.

The table lists this clonotype with a few counts. The chain carries TRBV6-5 and TRBJ1-6, with 7 bases lining up with TRBD1. Per the germline V gene, CDR1 is MNHEY and CDR2 is SVGAGI. The CDR3 spans 15 residues. With 2 bases clipped from V and 7 bases from J, the junction kept 5 bases outside the gene matches. CDR3 sequence (DNA): TGTGCCAGCAGTTACCGCGACAGGGCGAATTCACCCCTCCACTTT. It codes for CASSYRDRANSPLHF.

The chain uses TRBV29-1 and TRBJ2-3, with D unclear. There are 15 residues in the CDR3. Germline V gene data show CDR1 as SQVTM and CDR2 as ANQGSEA. V was shortened by 0 bases and J by 2 bases, with 12 bases between the two germline ends. The CDR3 loop is CSVEDPLLNTDTQYF. The CDR3 DNA follows: TGCAGCGTTGAAGATCCCCTCTTGAACACAGATACGCAGTATTTT.

Ten or more counts support this clonotype. The chain uses TRBV4-2 and TRBJ2-7; a weak D match, TRBD1 (6 bases). V was pared by 1 base and J by 2 bases, with 12 bases between. The CDR3 runs to 15 residues. The V gene's germline CDR1 is LGHNA and CDR2 YNFKEQ. In DNA form, the CDR3 reads TGTGCCAGCAGCCAAGCAATGGACAGAACCTACGAGCAGTACTTC. It translates to CASSQAMDRTYEQYF.

The sample holds a few counts of this clonotype. The J gene is TRBJ1-1, the V gene TRBV7-3; no definite D call. CDR3 length equals 14 residues. V shed 4 bases and J shed 0 bases, with 9 bases lying between them. Germline CDR1 is SGHTA and CDR2 is FQGTGA. CDR3 nucleotide sequence: TGTGCCAGCAGCTCGAGTTCCATGAACACTGAAGCTTTCTTT. This gives the protein CASSSSSMNTEAFF.

This clonotype was recorded many times. The V gene is TRBV7-8, the J gene TRBJ2-1, with 10 bases that match TRBD2. The CDR3 sequence is 16 residues long. Germline V gene lookup returns CDR1 SGHVS and CDR2 FQNEAQ. The ends lost 2 bases at V and 4 bases at J; junction bases unmatched: 5. The CDR3 bases are TGTGCCAGCAGCTTAACCGGGACTAGCGCATACAATGAGCAGTTCTTC. Translation: CASSLTGTSAYNEQFF.

V gene TRBV11-2 combines with J gene TRBJ2-2; D assignment may be TRBD1 or TRBD2 (7 bases each). The germline V gene encodes CDR1 SGHAT and CDR2 FQNNGV. The CDR3 length is 14 residues. V shed 8 bases and J shed 3 bases, with 13 bases lying between them. Written as DNA, the CDR3 is TGTGCCAGCTCACAGGGGAGGGACACCGGGGAGCTGTTTTTT. This gives the protein CASSQGRDTGELFF.

This clonotype has only a few counts. This chain joins TRBV28 and TRBJ2-6, with D hard to call. The CDR3 consists of 16 residues. Germline lookup yields CDR1 MDHEN and CDR2 SYDVKM. V was shortened by 7 bases and J by 0 bases, with 13 bases between the two germline ends. The chain's CDR3 is CASTLRRFSGANVLTF. CDR3 bases: TGTGCCAGCACCCTCCGTCGGTTCTCTGGGGCCAACGTCCTGACTTTC.

Ten or more counts support this clonotype. The genes are TRBV11-2 and TRBJ1-6; D not resolved. The CDR3 extends over 17 amino acids. With 4 bases removed from V and 0 bases from J, the gap between germline ends came to 13 bases. The germline V gene encodes CDR1 SGHAT and CDR2 FQNNGV. The CDR3 nucleotides read TGTGCCAGCAGCTCCACGGACGCGAGCTCCTATAATTCACCCCTCCACTTT. Translated, it gives CASSSTDASSYNSPLHF.

This clonotype was found many times. The chain carries TRBV19 and TRBJ2-3; perhaps TRBD1 as D (6 bases). The length of the CDR3 is 14 residues. Trimming stripped 3 bases from V and 3 bases from J, with 10 bases between. Per germline, CDR1 LNHDA and CDR2 SQIVND (reference sequence). The CDR3 is CASSIPGVTDTQYF. CDR3 DNA sequence: TGTGCCAGTAGTATCCCAGGGGTGACAGATACGCAGTATTTT.

This clonotype was observed at least ten times. CDR3: CASSLSPRDSGELFF. The CDR3 DNA reads TGTGCCAGCAGCCTCAGCCCGAGGGACTCTGGGGAGCTGTTTTTT. V usage is TRBV11-2 and J usage is TRBJ2-2; weak D call: TRBD2 (6 bases). Trimming took off 5 bases at V and 8 bases at J, with 18 bases between the two ends. CDR1 SGHAT and CDR2 FQNNGV come from the germline V gene. The CDR3 loop spans 15 amino acids. Based on the CDR3 plus reference TRBV11-2 and TRBJ2-2, the full variable domain is EAGVAQSPRYKIIEKRQSVAFWCNPISGHATLYWYQQILGQGPKLLIQFQNNGVVDDSQLPKDRFSAERLKGVDSTLKIQPAKLEDSAVYLCASSLSPRDSGELFFGEGSRLTVL.

CDR3 DNA sequence: TGTGCCTGGACAGAGGCTTTGAACACTGAAGCTTTCTTT. It specifies CAWTEALNTEAFF. The chain links TRBV30 to TRBJ1-1; D gene unclear. Trimming pared 4 bases from V and 0 bases from J, leaving 9 bases between. There are 13 residues in the CDR3. The germline V gene has CDR1 GTSNPN and CDR2 SVGIG (reference sequence).

This clonotype was recorded a few times. The J gene is TRBJ2-1, the V gene TRBV29-1; D is unresolved. CDR3 length equals 11 residues. Germline CDR1 SQVTM, CDR2 ANQGSEA. Trimming removed 3 bases from V and 7 bases from J, with 7 bases in between. Here the CDR3 DNA reads TGCAGCGTTGACGCCAGGAATGAGCAGTTCTTC. Amino acids: CSVDARNEQFF.

The rearrangement uses TRBV5-8 and TRBJ2-1, with 11 bases aligning to TRBD2. The CDR3 has 15 amino acids. Germline trimming cut 5 bases from V and 4 bases from J; bases unmatched to any gene: 5. The germline V gene encodes CDR1 SGHTS and CDR2 YDEGEE. CDR3 sequence reads: CASRRGLADYNEQFF. The CDR3 DNA reads TGTGCCAGCAGAAGGGGACTAGCGGATTACAATGAGCAGTTCTTC.

This clonotype came up many times. Written as DNA, the CDR3 is TGTGCCAGCAGCTGGGATAGACAGGGAGCGCCAGAGACCCAGTACTTC. As protein: CASSWDRQGAPETQYF. The chain combines TRBV5-6 with TRBJ2-5, with 7 bases aligning to TRBD1. With 3 bases clipped from V and 4 bases from J, the junction kept 12 bases outside the gene matches. This CDR3 is 16 amino acids long. Germline CDR1 and CDR2: SGHDT and YYEEEE.